Below are 27 T cell receptor beta chains sequenced from a single sample in a study of T-cell reconstitution after alpha-beta-depleted transplantation in children. Unique molecular identifiers featured in how the TCRbeta library was prepared. MiXCR was run by TCRdb on the PCR reads, yielding one entry per CDR3 protein. The table has about 300,000 distinct CDR3 sequences, around 9.1% seen once; the top ten hold approximately 7.6%. This material consisted of PBMCs, taken before TCRalphabeta/CD19-depleted stem cell transplant. These receptors all come from a boy under three years old with acute myeloid leukemia, due to receive a stem cell transplant.

This clonotype showed up many times. The chain carries TRBV25-1 and TRBJ2-2, with no clear D. This CDR3 contains 14 residues. The V and J ends lost 4 bases and 2 bases respectively, with 8 bases between them. Germline V lookup: CDR1 MGHDK, CDR2 SYGVNS. The CDR3 loop reads CASSGRTNTGELFF. The CDR3 DNA is TGTGCCAGCAGTGGGCGTACCAACACCGGGGAGCTGTTTTTT.

This clonotype came up many times. This chain joins TRBV9 and TRBJ2-5, with D possibly matching TRBD2 (6 bases). The CDR3 is 15 residues long. In germline, CDR1 is SGDLS, CDR2 YYNGEE. Between the trimmed V and J ends, which lost 3 bases and 2 bases, there was a span of 14 bases. In nucleotides, the CDR3 is TGTGCCAGCAGCGGGGAAGCGGGTCGGCAAGAGACCCAGTACTTC. This translates into CASSGEAGRQETQYF.

This clonotype was counted at least ten times. The V gene is TRBV4-2, the J gene TRBJ2-2; TRBD1 might be the D (5 bases). Germline CDR1 and CDR2: LGHNA and YNFKEQ. The CDR3 is 15 residues long. Trimming removed 1 base from V and 3 bases from J, with 9 bases in between. Here the CDR3 reads CASSQVRTHTGELFF. The CDR3 DNA follows: TGTGCCAGCAGCCAAGTGCGGACACACACCGGGGAGCTGTTTTTT.

This clonotype was counted many times. The CDR3 nucleotides read TGTGCCAGCAGCACCTCACAGGCTCTCCAAGAGACCCAGTACTTC. Protein product: CASSTSQALQETQYF. The J gene is TRBJ2-5, the V gene TRBV5-6; D is perhaps TRBD1 (5 bases). Germline assignment: CDR1 SGHDT and CDR2 YYEEEE. The CDR3 length is 15 residues. V was shortened by 4 bases and J by 1 base, with 14 bases between the two germline ends.

This clonotype was seen a few times. Here the CDR3 DNA reads TGCGCCAGCAGCCCCCCCGTAGCGGTTTTCACAGATACGCAGTATTTT. Translation: CASSPPVAVFTDTQYF. V gene TRBV5-1 combines with J gene TRBJ2-3; the D gene is possibly TRBD2 (6 bases). Deletions cut 4 bases from V and 2 bases from J, with 17 bases between. This CDR3 has 16 residues. The germline V gene encodes CDR1 SGHRS and CDR2 YFSETQ.

This clonotype has ten or more counts. The chain joins TRBV12-3 or TRBV12-4 to TRBJ2-3, with 12 bases aligning to TRBD2. The V and J ends lost 3 bases and 3 bases, in that order; junction bases with no gene match: 4. The CDR3 length is 16 residues. The CDR3 DNA follows: TGTGCCAGCAGTTTGGTACTAGCGGGGGGAACAGATACGCAGTATTTT. As protein: CASSLVLAGGTDTQYF.

This clonotype was recorded many times. The J gene is TRBJ2-3, the V gene TRBV4-3; TRBD2 matches at 7 bases. CDR1 and CDR2 (germline): LGHNA, YSLEER. Trimming cost V 2 bases and J 9 bases; bases outside gene matches: 11. CDR3 size: 15 residues. DNA of the CDR3: TGCGCCAGCAGCCAAAACCCCATCAGCGGGGAGACGCAGTATTTT. Translating gives CASSQNPISGETQYF.

There are a few counts of this clonotype. The CDR3 loop reads CASSSLRANSPLHF. Here the CDR3 DNA reads TGTGCCAGCAGTTCGCTTAGGGCCAATTCACCCCTCCACTTT. This chain uses TRBV6-5 with TRBJ1-6; D unresolved. The V end was cut by 4 bases, the J end by 7 bases, with 11 bases between. This CDR3 has 14 amino acids. The germline CDR1 and CDR2 sequences are MNHEY and SVGAGI.

This clonotype was observed many times. The chain couples TRBV7-2 to TRBJ2-5, with D possibly called TRBD1 or TRBD2 (5 bases each). CDR1 and CDR2 (germline): SGHTA, FQGNSA. The CDR3 spans 15 residues. With 5 bases removed from V and 2 bases from J, the gap between germline ends came to 15 bases. CDR3 region: CASSTGTAPQETQYF. The CDR3 coding sequence is TGTGCCAGCAGCACCGGGACCGCCCCGCAAGAGACCCAGTACTTC.

This clonotype was counted between two and nine times. The chain links TRBV12-3 or TRBV12-4 to TRBJ2-5, with TRBD2 matching 9 bases. This CDR3 is 14 amino acids long. The junction had 4 bases not matched to a gene; V was cut back by 7 bases and J by 1 base. The CDR3 DNA reads TGTGCCAGCACCCTAGCGGGGACCCAAGAGACCCAGTACTTC. Residues: CASTLAGTQETQYF.

This clonotype occurred many times. The rearrangement uses TRBV24-1 and TRBJ2-7; D is undetermined. V was cut by 5 bases and J by 2 bases, with 9 bases left in between. Germline assignment: CDR1 KGHDR and CDR2 SFDVKD. The CDR3 covers 13 residues. This chain's CDR3 is CATSAPTTYEQYF. The CDR3, as DNA: TGTGCCACCAGTGCCCCGACAACCTACGAGCAGTACTTC.

In this sample, this clonotype turned up many times. V usage is TRBV28 and J usage is TRBJ2-2; maybe TRBD1 (5 bases). The germline gives CDR1 MDHEN, CDR2 SYDVKM. With 2 bases removed from V and 3 bases from J, the gap between germline ends came to 16 bases. The CDR3 loop spans 17 amino acids. This CDR3 reads CASSLKGVRAHTGELFF. The CDR3 DNA reads TGTGCCAGCAGTTTAAAAGGGGTCAGGGCCCACACCGGGGAGCTGTTTTTT.

This clonotype came up many times. CDR3 sequence reads: CSAADSAGGLYEQYF. As DNA, the CDR3 is TGCAGTGCCGCTGACTCGGCAGGGGGCTTGTACGAGCAGTACTTC. This sequence joins TRBV20-1 and TRBJ2-7; 8 bases are shared with TRBD1. The germline CDR1 and CDR2 sequences are DFQATT and SNEGSKA (reference sequence). CDR3 length: 15 amino acids. Trimming took 6 bases from V and 4 from J; bases not matched to a gene: 14.

This clonotype was seen a few times. The V call is TRBV29-1, the J call TRBJ2-7; D is uncertain. V was trimmed by 5 bases and J by 6 bases, leaving 14 bases between them. Germline V gene data show CDR1 as SQVTM and CDR2 as ANQGSEA. CDR3 length: 12 amino acids. CDR3 coding DNA: TGCAGCGTTCGCGGACCTGTTGGCGAGCAGTACTTC. Protein sequence: CSVRGPVGEQYF.

This clonotype was observed a few times. The chain links TRBV28 to TRBJ2-2, with D possibly being TRBD2 (7 bases). The CDR3 length is 13 residues. Between the trimmed V and J ends, which lost 11 bases and 3 bases, there was a span of 13 bases. Germline V gives CDR1 MDHEN, CDR2 SYDVKM. The CDR3 DNA reads TGTGCCGCAGGGGACTACCACACCGGGGAGCTGTTTTTT. The encoded protein is CAAGDYHTGELFF. Full variable domain (missing parts from reference TRBV28 and TRBJ2-2): DVKVTQSSRYLVKRTGEKVFLECVQDMDHENMFWYRQDPGLGLRLIYFSYDVKMKEKGDIPEGYSVSREKKERFSLILESASTNQTSMYLCAAGDYHTGELFFGEGSRLTVL.

This clonotype has ten or more counts. The genes are TRBV7-2 and TRBJ2-5; 14 nucleotides match TRBD2. V was clipped by 6 bases and J by 1 base; unmatched bases: 7. Per the germline V gene, CDR1 is SGHTA and CDR2 is FQGNSA. The length of the CDR3 is 17 residues. CDR3 nucleotide sequence: TGTGCCAGCAGTCAAGGGACTAGCGGGGGACTCCAAGAGACCCAGTACTTC. It specifies CASSQGTSGGLQETQYF.

This clonotype was counted many times. This rearrangement joins TRBV29-1 to TRBJ1-1; possibly TRBD1 for D (6 bases). V was trimmed by 3 bases and J by 5 bases, leaving 16 bases between them. Germline loops: CDR1 SQVTM, CDR2 ANQGSEA. The CDR3 contains 14 residues. The CDR3 bases are TGCAGCGTTGATTTAAAAGGGACACGGACTGAAGCTTTCTTT. This encodes CSVDLKGTRTEAFF.

This clonotype was picked up many times. This chain links TRBV5-6 with TRBJ1-2; possible D gene TRBD1, 5 bases. The CDR3 covers 12 residues. The germline V and J ends were trimmed by 7 bases and 6 bases, with 13 bases remaining between them. Looked up from germline, CDR1 is SGHDT and CDR2 is YYEEEE. The CDR3 DNA reads TGTGCCAGCCCCGCCCCAGGGCATGGCTACACCTTC. This translates into CASPAPGHGYTF.

This clonotype was counted at least ten times. The genes are TRBV12-3 or TRBV12-4 and TRBJ2-3; 11 nucleotides agree with TRBD2. V was pared by 4 bases and J by 9 bases, with 15 bases of the junction left unmatched. This CDR3 has 17 amino acids. The DNA for the CDR3 is TGTGCCAGCAGTTCCCCCGGACTAGCGGGCCTTCACACCACGCAGTATTTT. Protein: CASSSPGLAGLHTTQYF.

With regard to this clonotype: A much larger clone differs by one base, so this may be a read error. This rearrangement joins TRBV4-3 to TRBJ2-4; no reliable D call. Trimming stripped 0 bases from V and 7 bases from J, with 13 bases between. CDR1 is LGHNA and CDR2 is YSLEER in the germline V gene. This CDR3 has 15 residues. Written as DNA, the CDR3 is TGCGCCAGCAGCCAAGAGGGCCCTCTGGTGAACATTCAGTACTTC. Amino acid sequence: CASSQEGPLVNIQYF.

In its sample, this clonotype was seen a few times. V gene TRBV7-9 combines with J gene TRBJ2-3; D is ambiguous. CDR1 is SEHNR, CDR2 FQNEAQ, per germline (reference sequence). The CDR3 consists of 14 residues. V lost 5 bases and J lost 4, with 13 bases in between. The CDR3 DNA reads as TGTGCCAGCAGCGCCAAGGAGTGGGCAGATACGCAGTATTTT. It yields the protein CASSAKEWADTQYF.

This clonotype was seen at least ten times. The rearrangement links TRBV28 to TRBJ2-7; 7 bases map to TRBD2. The germline V gene has CDR1 MDHEN and CDR2 SYDVKM. The CDR3 loop spans 14 amino acids. The V and J ends lost 6 bases and 7 bases, in that order; junction bases with no gene match: 12. CDR3 sequence: CASSTRDYFAEQYF. CDR3 bases: TGTGCCAGCAGCACTCGGGACTACTTTGCTGAGCAGTACTTC.

There are many counts of this clonotype. Compared with germline, one end of the junction differs, possibly owing to a read error. The V call is TRBV7-7, the J call TRBJ2-5; TRBD1 aligns across 9 bases. CDR1 and CDR2 from the germline V gene are SSHAT and FNYEAQ (reference sequence). The CDR3 is 18 amino acids. For the CDR3, the DNA is TGTGCTAGCAGCTTCGTCGGGGACAGGGTCGAGGGTCAAGAGACCCAGTACTTC. Translated, it gives CASSFVGDRVEGQETQYF.

There are many counts of this clonotype. The chain carries TRBV7-9 and TRBJ2-2; 9 bases align to TRBD1. Germline trimming cut 0 bases from V and 5 bases from J; bases unmatched to any gene: 7. CDR3 length: 17 amino acids. The germline V gene has CDR1 SEHNR and CDR2 FQNEAQ (reference sequence). CDR3 residues: CASSLASGTGKTGELFF. The CDR3 DNA reads as TGTGCCAGCAGCTTAGCCTCTGGGACAGGGAAAACCGGGGAGCTGTTTTTT. The variable domain in full, with the rest retrieved from reference TRBV7-9 and TRBJ2-2, is DTGVSQNPRHKITKRGQNVTFRCDPISEHNRLYWYRQTLGQGPEFLTYFQNEAQLEKSRLLSDRFSAERPKGSFSTLEIQRTEQGDSAMYLCASSLASGTGKTGELFFGEGSRLTVL.

A remark on this clonotype: A much larger clone lies a single base off, so this may be a read error. This rearrangement joins TRBV12-3 or TRBV12-4 to TRBJ2-5, with D maybe TRBD1 (8 bases). The CDR3 extends over 16 amino acids. The V gene lost 5 bases and the J gene lost 2 bases, with 18 bases spanning the gap. This chain's CDR3 is CASSLDRGGKQETQYF. The CDR3 region has the DNA TGTGCCAGCAGTCTCGACAGGGGAGGGAAACAAGAGACCCAGTACTTC.

This clonotype was seen at least ten times. The chain joins TRBV4-2 to TRBJ2-2; the match to TRBD1 covers 10 bases. The length of the CDR3 is 14 residues. Germline CDR1 LGHNA, CDR2 YNFKEQ. Trimming cost V 3 bases and J 6 bases; bases outside gene matches: 1. DNA of the CDR3: TGTGCCAGCAGCCATGACAGGGGGCCCGGGGAGCTGTTTTTT. This encodes CASSHDRGPGELFF.

With respect to this clonotype: With a much larger clone just one base away, this may be a read error. The genes are TRBV29-1 and TRBJ2-3; tentative D call: TRBD1 (5 bases). The length of the CDR3 is 17 residues. The V gene's germline CDR1 is SQVTM and CDR2 ANQGSEA. As DNA, the CDR3 is TGCAGCGTTGAAGACGCCTTCGACAGTCTTCACACAGATACGCAGTCTTTT. It translates to CSVEDAFDSLHTDTQSF.